The 26 T cell receptor beta chains below were found in one sample sequenced in a study of Ad26.COV2.S vaccination and SARS-CoV-2 variants. TCRdb keeps only in-frame clones here, not all; method: immunoSEQ multiplex PCR. The sample holds around 450,000 clones, about 93% seen once. Regarding treatment: around 19 received Ad26.COV2.S at low or high dose, single or two shots; 5 received placebo; per-sample allocation not given. Sampling was performed 63 days after the first vaccine or placebo injection. The sequenced sample was peripheral blood, obtained in a trial of Ad26.COV2.S vaccine versus placebo. The receptors stem from a person aged 18 to 65 who received the Ad26.COV2.S COVID-19 vaccine or a placebo.

The chain links TRBV27 to TRBJ2-1, with D maybe TRBD1 (6 bases). CDR3 length equals 15 residues. V dropped 5 bases and J dropped 3 bases, with 14 bases sitting between them. Germline V lookup: CDR1 MNHEY, CDR2 SMNVEV (reference sequence). CDR3 nucleotide sequence: TGTGCCAGCAGTCGAGCATCGGACAGCTACAATGAGCAGTTCTTC. It codes for CASSRASDSYNEQFF.

The rearrangement joins TRBV10-2 to TRBJ2-7; 7 nucleotides line up with TRBD1. The CDR3 has 14 residues. Germline V lookup: CDR1 WSHSY, CDR2 SAAADI. The J segment lost 5 bases and the V segment lost 7 bases, leaving 11 bases of the junction unmatched. The CDR3 loop reads CASKGQQGYHEQYF. The CDR3 DNA reads TGCGCCAGCAAGGGACAGCAAGGGTACCACGAGCAGTACTTC.

This chain joins TRBV7-9 and TRBJ1-1; maybe TRBD1 (5 bases). Germline V gene data show CDR1 as SEHNR and CDR2 as FQNEAQ (reference sequence). The CDR3 spans 15 residues. V lost 4 bases and J lost 1, with 13 bases in between. CDR3 coding DNA: TGTGCCAGCAGCTCGGGGCTCACGGGGAACACTGAAGCTTTCTTT. Translation: CASSSGLTGNTEAFF.

The chain is built from TRBV24-1 and TRBJ2-5; D could derive from TRBD1 or TRBD2 (5 bases each). There are 15 residues in the CDR3. V lost 4 bases, J lost 1 base, and 12 bases lay in between. CDR1 and CDR2 (germline): KGHDR, SFDVKD. The CDR3, as DNA: TGTGCCACCAGTGAATCGGGACCAAGCCAAGAGACCCAGTACTTC. It yields the protein CATSESGPSQETQYF.

The rearrangement links TRBV2 to TRBJ2-7, with no clear D. Germline-derived CDR1 and CDR2 are SNHLY and FYNNEI. The ends were cut back, 6 bases at V and 0 bases at J, with 12 bases in the middle. CDR3 size: 14 residues. The CDR3 region is CASSLLYDSYEQYF. DNA of the CDR3: TGTGCCAGCAGCCTTTTGTACGACTCCTACGAGCAGTACTTC.

This clone was observed at least ten times. The identical CDR3 is also encoded by other nucleotide sequences in the sample. V and J are TRBV27 and TRBJ1-1; the D gene is possibly TRBD1 (5 bases). The CDR3 covers 13 residues. Trimming took off 3 bases at V and 4 bases at J, with 9 bases between the two ends. Germline V lookup: CDR1 MNHEY, CDR2 SMNVEV (reference sequence). The CDR3 sequence: CASSFGGVTEAFF. Written as DNA, the CDR3 is TGTGCCAGCAGTTTTGGGGGAGTCACTGAAGCTTTCTTT.

The genes are TRBV27 and TRBJ1-1; D is possibly TRBD1 (6 bases). The germline V and J ends were trimmed by 6 bases and 1 base, with 12 bases remaining between them. This CDR3 contains 14 residues. CDR1 is MNHEY, CDR2 SMNVEV, per germline (reference sequence). The DNA for the CDR3 is TGTGCCAGCAGCCTCGGGGGCCCGAACACTGAAGCTTTCTTT. Translating it yields CASSLGGPNTEAFF.

V gene TRBV15 combines with J gene TRBJ1-4; TRBD1 might be the D (5 bases). This CDR3 spans 18 amino acids. The V gene lost 0 bases and the J gene lost 3 bases, with 17 bases spanning the gap. CDR1 is LNHNV and CDR2 is YYDKDF in the germline V gene (reference sequence). The CDR3: CATSRDLAGLGANEKLFF. The CDR3 bases are TGTGCCACCAGCAGAGATCTAGCAGGGCTAGGAGCTAATGAAAAACTGTTTTTT.

This chain connects TRBV7-6 to TRBJ2-1; 8 bases fit TRBD2. The CDR3 contains 18 residues. V trimming: 0 bases; J trimming: 4 bases; junction bases outside the gene matches: 11. Per germline, CDR1 SGHVS and CDR2 FNYEAQ. CDR3 DNA: TGTGCCAGCAGCTTAGCTCCTTCGACTAGCGCGAAATACAATGAGCAGTTCTTC. Translated, it gives CASSLAPSTSAKYNEQFF.

The chain has TRBV28 and TRBJ2-1; a possible D gene is TRBD2 (6 bases). CDR1 and CDR2 from the germline V gene are MDHEN and SYDVKM. V was shortened by 5 bases and J by 2 bases, with 19 bases between the two germline ends. The CDR3 has 17 amino acids. The DNA for the CDR3 is TGTGCCAGCAGTCCCTACTTTACGGGAGATACCTACAATGAGCAGTTCTTC. It translates to CASSPYFTGDTYNEQFF.

This clone showed up just once. The chain combines TRBV7-2 with TRBJ2-1, with D tentatively TRBD2 (5 bases). The V gene lost 8 bases and the J gene lost 9 bases, with 20 bases spanning the gap. CDR1 and CDR2 (germline): SGHTA, FQGNSA. The CDR3 is 14 residues long. The CDR3, as DNA: TGTGCCAGCGCTATCATTCGGGGATTCACTGAGCAGTTCTTC. It codes for CASAIIRGFTEQFF. Complete variable domain (other parts from reference TRBV7-2 and TRBJ2-1): GAGVSQSPSNKVTEKGKDVELRCDPISGHTALYWYRQSLGQGLEFLIYFQGNSAPDKSGLPSDRFSAERTGGSVSTLTIQRTQQEDSAVYLCASAIIRGFTEQFFGPGTRLTVL.

This chain links TRBV11-1 with TRBJ2-3, with D perhaps matching TRBD1 or TRBD2 (5 bases each). Germline-derived CDR1 and CDR2 are SGHAT and FQDESV (reference sequence). V was cut by 4 bases and J by 2 bases, with 13 bases left in between. The length of the CDR3 is 15 residues. The DNA for the CDR3 is TGTGCCAGCAGCTCTCTTGGGGGTATCACAGATACGCAGTATTTT. Amino acids: CASSSLGGITDTQYF.

In regard to this clone: Other DNA sequences of this sample code for an identical CDR3. The chain carries TRBV27 and TRBJ2-7; TRBD2 agrees at 12 bases. In germline, CDR1 is MNHEY, CDR2 SMNVEV (reference sequence). V dropped 4 bases and J dropped 4; count of bases not matched to a gene: 2. The CDR3 covers 14 residues. DNA of the CDR3: TGTGCCAGCAGTTCCGGGACTAGCGGGTACGAGCAGTACTTC. It is translated as CASSSGTSGYEQYF.

This chain uses TRBV4-1 with TRBJ1-1; 8 bases agree with TRBD1. The CDR3 runs to 16 residues. The germline V gene encodes CDR1 MGHRA and CDR2 YSYEKL. The junction had 4 bases not matched to a gene; V was cut back by 1 base and J by 0 bases. The CDR3, as DNA: TGCGCCAGCAGCCAAGGACAGGGGCGCATGAACACTGAAGCTTTCTTT. It specifies CASSQGQGRMNTEAFF.

The genes are TRBV6-2 or TRBV6-3 and TRBJ2-7; TRBD2 matches 8 bases. Trimming removed 2 bases from V and 0 bases from J; junction bases left unmatched: 9. CDR3 length equals 17 residues. Germline loops: CDR1 MNHEY, CDR2 SVGEGT. The CDR3 nucleotides read TGTGCCAGCAGTTACAATCTAGCGGGTTCACACTCCTACGAGCAGTACTTC. It yields the protein CASSYNLAGSHSYEQYF.

The gene calls are TRBV18 and TRBJ1-1; D is undetermined. The CDR3 contains 16 residues. With 3 bases removed from V and 0 bases from J, the gap between germline ends came to 14 bases. Germline V lookup: CDR1 KGHSH, CDR2 LQKENI. CDR3 sequence reads: CASSPRTAFLNTEAFF. The CDR3 bases are TGTGCCAGCTCACCTCGAACAGCTTTTTTGAACACTGAAGCTTTCTTT.

The chain combines TRBV7-2 with TRBJ2-7; 8 bases line up with TRBD2. The trim removed 5 bases at V and 1 base at J, leaving 13 bases unmatched. The CDR3 contains 17 residues. Per the germline V gene, CDR1 is SGHTA and CDR2 is FQGNSA. CDR3 coding DNA: TGTGCCAGCAGCCCATATAGCGGGACCGGGAGGTCCTACGAGCAGTACTTC. Its translation: CASSPYSGTGRSYEQYF.

V is TRBV18 and J is TRBJ2-7, with TRBD1 matching over 8 bases. Losses at the gene ends were 6 bases for V and 5 bases for J; bases not matched to a gene: 9. CDR1 and CDR2 (germline): KGHSH, LQKENI. This CDR3 has 14 residues. DNA of the CDR3: TGTGCCAGCTCCCAAGCTAGGACAGGGAACGAGCAGTACTTC. Protein: CASSQARTGNEQYF.

V gene TRBV11-3 combines with J gene TRBJ2-2; TRBD2 matches 13 bases. Per the germline V gene, CDR1 is SGHNT and CDR2 is YENEEA. V trimming: 6 bases; J trimming: 8 bases; junction bases outside the gene matches: 9. The CDR3 sequence is 16 residues long. CDR3 protein: CASSTGLAGERGELFF. The DNA of the CDR3 is TGTGCCAGCAGTACCGGACTAGCGGGAGAACGGGGGGAGCTGTTTTTT. The entire variable domain, with the rest obtained from reference TRBV11-3 and TRBJ2-2, is as follows: EAGVVQSPRYKIIEKKQPVAFWCNPISGHNTLYWYLQNLGQGPELLIRYENEEAVDDSQLPKDRFSAERLKGVDSTLKIQPAELGDSAVYLCASSTGLAGERGELFFGEGSRLTVL.

The chain recombines TRBV5-8 with TRBJ1-4; D ambiguous. V was trimmed by 7 bases and J by 7 bases, leaving 20 bases between them. CDR1 is SGHTS, CDR2 YDEGEE, per germline. The CDR3 spans 15 residues. CDR3 nucleotides: TGTGCCAGCCACGTTGGGGTTTCGATTGGTGAAAAACTGTTTTTT. As protein: CASHVGVSIGEKLFF.

This clone was seen just once. This chain uses TRBV2 with TRBJ2-2; perhaps TRBD2 as D (5 bases). The germline gives CDR1 SNHLY, CDR2 FYNNEI. V was trimmed by 8 bases and J by 3 bases, leaving 10 bases between them. The CDR3 contains 13 residues. CDR3 sequence (DNA): TGTGCCAGCCGTTTGGACTACACCGGGGAGCTGTTTTTT. Residues: CASRLDYTGELFF.

The chain uses TRBV18 and TRBJ2-1; no clear D. The CDR3 consists of 14 residues. Trimming shortened V by 2 bases and J by 3 bases, and 8 bases separated the two germline ends. The germline V gene has CDR1 KGHSH and CDR2 LQKENI. For the CDR3, the DNA is TGTGCCAGCTCACCAGAACTCCTCTACAATGAGCAGTTCTTC. Translation: CASSPELLYNEQFF.

The chain joins TRBV10-1 to TRBJ2-1; D is possibly TRBD1 or TRBD2 (5 bases each). Germline V CDR1 and CDR2: WNHNN, SYGVQD (reference sequence). V shed 10 bases and J shed 2 bases, with 12 bases lying between them. This CDR3 is built from 13 residues. CDR3 sequence (DNA): TGCGCCACCGCCGGGACCCCCTACAATGAGCAGTTCTTC. Translation gives CATAGTPYNEQFF.

This clone showed up just once. The CDR3 coding sequence is TGTGCCAGCAGGAAAGCAATCTGCCCCTCCAGGGTCTATGGCTACACCTTC. It codes for CASRKAICPSRVYGYTF. The J gene is TRBJ1-2, the V gene TRBV21-1; TRBD1, the D gene given by the table, was not confirmed from the DNA. TRBV21-1 is reported as a pseudogene. This CDR3 region has 17 residues.

V gene TRBV6-5 combines with J gene TRBJ2-3; D not certain. CDR1 is MNHEY and CDR2 is SVGAGI in the germline V gene. There are 13 residues in the CDR3. Trimming removed 4 bases at V and 0 bases at J, with 5 bases between. DNA of the CDR3: TGTGCCAGCAGTTCCGTAAGCACAGATACGCAGTATTTT. Protein: CASSSVSTDTQYF.

The chain employs TRBV5-1 and TRBJ2-5, with unresolved D. The CDR3 runs 13 residues. V dropped 1 base and J dropped 4 bases, with 8 bases sitting between them. Germline lookup yields CDR1 SGHRS and CDR2 YFSETQ. CDR3 region: CASSLISGETQYF. CDR3 DNA sequence: TGCGCCAGCAGCTTGATTTCTGGAGAGACCCAGTACTTC.